Each of the 29 T cell receptor beta chains below was sequenced from the same sample in a study of response to subunit inactivated influenza vaccine. TCRdb independently ran MiXCR on the RT-PCR reads; one entry per CDR3 protein. Among hundreds of thousands of distinct CDR3 sequences, approximately 12% were seen once, and the ten largest hold about 10%. Sequencing was performed on PBMCs from blood, taken on the day of vaccination. These TCRs come from a man aged 50-60 years who received an inactivated influenza vaccine.

This clonotype was seen only a few times. The chain uses TRBV4-2 and TRBJ2-1; 8 bases fit TRBD2. Germline lookup yields CDR1 LGHNA and CDR2 YNFKEQ. This CDR3 comprises 15 residues. With 0 bases clipped from V and 6 bases from J, the junction kept 4 bases outside the gene matches. The chain's CDR3 is CASSQEGTRANEQFF. For the CDR3, the DNA is TGTGCCAGCAGCCAAGAAGGGACTAGAGCCAATGAGCAGTTCTTC.

The chain uses TRBV7-9 and TRBJ2-4; weak D call: TRBD1 (6 bases). Germline V lookup: CDR1 SEHNR, CDR2 FQNEAQ (reference sequence). With 5 bases removed from V and 0 bases from J, the gap between germline ends came to 17 bases. The CDR3 is made up of 17 amino acids. The CDR3 DNA sequence: TGTGCCAGCAGCAGAGACCGGGACAACATAGCCAAAAACATTCAGTACTTC. It encodes CASSRDRDNIAKNIQYF.

On this clonotype itself: Since a much larger clone is just one base distant, this may be a read error. The chain couples TRBV12-3 or TRBV12-4 to TRBJ1-1; 9 nucleotides line up with TRBD1. This CDR3 is built from 14 residues. The V and J ends lost 4 bases and 1 base, in that order; junction bases with no gene match: 1. CDR3 sequence reads: CASSWTGANTEAFF. The CDR3 nucleotides read TGTGCCAGCAGTTGGACAGGGGCGAACACTGAAGCTTTCTTT.

V gene TRBV2 combines with J gene TRBJ1-3; D remains ambiguous. CDR1 SNHLY and CDR2 FYNNEI come from the germline V gene. The CDR3 is 14 residues long. Trimming took off 6 bases at V and 4 bases at J, with 13 bases between the two ends. This CDR3 is CASSREIGGNTIYF. The DNA of the CDR3 is TGTGCCAGCAGCCGGGAAATCGGAGGAAACACCATATATTTT.

This clonotype was detected a few times. V is TRBV3-1 and J is TRBJ1-3; D gene unclear. The CDR3 length is 14 residues. CDR1 is LGHDT and CDR2 is YNNKEL in the germline V gene (reference sequence). Trimming took off 3 bases at V and 1 base at J, with 7 bases between the two ends. The CDR3 DNA reads as TGTGCCAGCAGCCAGGTGGGGTCTGGAAACACCATATATTTT. It encodes CASSQVGSGNTIYF.

The V call is TRBV20-1, the J call TRBJ1-1; 11 nucleotides line up with TRBD1. The CDR3 runs 16 residues. The V gene's germline CDR1 is DFQATT and CDR2 SNEGSKA (reference sequence). V shed 4 bases and J 3 bases; nucleotides not matched to a gene: 10. The CDR3 sequence is CSANRDRGFWDTEAFF. The CDR3 nucleotides read TGCAGTGCTAACCGGGACAGGGGGTTTTGGGACACTGAAGCTTTCTTT.

In its sample, this clonotype was seen a few times. The chain combines TRBV27 with TRBJ2-2, with 9 bases matching TRBD2. The CDR3 spans 17 residues. Germline loops: CDR1 MNHEY, CDR2 SMNVEV (reference sequence). Trimming cost V 2 bases and J 0 bases; bases outside gene matches: 4. CDR3 sequence (DNA): TGTGCCAGCAGTTTAGTAGCGGGGGCTCCGAACACCGGGGAGCTGTTTTTT. Translated: CASSLVAGAPNTGELFF.

This clonotype was detected a few times. The chain combines TRBV6-1 with TRBJ2-1; D unclear. The CDR3 runs to 15 residues. The V end lost 7 bases, the J end lost 1 base, and 14 bases lay between the germline ends. CDR1 and CDR2 (germline): MNHNS, SASEGT. The DNA of the CDR3 is TGTGCCAGCAACCAAAGTCCTACTTCCTACAATGAGCAGTTCTTC. Translated: CASNQSPTSYNEQFF.

The chain employs TRBV20-1 and TRBJ1-5; no clear D. This CDR3 region has 12 residues. Deletions cut 5 bases from V and 8 bases from J, with 13 bases between. Looked up from germline, CDR1 is DFQATT and CDR2 is SNEGSKA (reference sequence). This chain's CDR3 is CSAPPPGEPQHF. In nucleotides, the CDR3 is TGCAGTGCTCCTCCGCCCGGGGAGCCCCAGCATTTT.

On this clonotype itself: One base away lies a much larger clone, so this may be a sequencing read error. This chain links TRBV11-2 with TRBJ2-1, with D possibly matching TRBD1 (6 bases). Germline CDR1 reads SGHAT; CDR2 reads FQNNGV. This CDR3 spans 16 amino acids. The CDR3 DNA reads TGTGCCAGCAGCACATACAGGGACCTCTCCTACAATGAGCTGTTCTTC. Amino acid sequence: CASSTYRDLSYNELFF.

This clonotype was found a few times. The chain has TRBV7-2 and TRBJ2-2; 11 nucleotides agree with TRBD1. The junction had 6 bases not matched to a gene; V was cut back by 4 bases and J by 5 bases. CDR1 and CDR2 (germline): SGHTA, FQGNSA. The CDR3 totals 16 residues. The CDR3 spells CASSSGQGAGTGELFF. CDR3 coding DNA: TGTGCCAGCAGCTCCGGACAGGGGGCGGGGACCGGGGAGCTGTTTTTT. The full variable domain, its missing parts supplied by reference TRBV7-2 and TRBJ2-2, is GAGVSQSPSNKVTEKGKDVELRCDPISGHTALYWYRQSLGQGLEFLIYFQGNSAPDKSGLPSDRFSAERTGGSVSTLTIQRTQQEDSAVYLCASSSGQGAGTGELFFGEGSRLTVL.

This clonotype turned up a few times. The chain recombines TRBV29-1 with TRBJ2-1, with TRBD2 as a possible D gene (6 bases). Per the germline V gene, CDR1 is SQVTM and CDR2 is ANQGSEA. The CDR3 is 13 amino acids. The DNA of the CDR3 is TGCAGGGCGGTAGCGGCCCCCTACAATGAGCAGTTCTTC. Protein: CRAVAAPYNEQFF.

This clonotype was seen a handful of times. The chain recombines TRBV7-9 with TRBJ1-2; D gene uncertain. Germline V lookup: CDR1 SEHNR, CDR2 FQNEAQ (reference sequence). Trimming took off 4 bases at V and 2 bases at J, with 11 bases between the two ends. The CDR3 contains 14 residues. The CDR3 loop reads CASSSPAGNYGYTF. The CDR3 DNA reads TGTGCCAGCAGCTCCCCGGCGGGGAACTATGGCTACACCTTC.

Only a few counts were recorded for this clonotype. The V call is TRBV4-3, the J call TRBJ1-2; D remains unclear. Germline V lookup: CDR1 LGHNA, CDR2 YSLEER. The CDR3 is 16 residues long. V lost 0 bases and J lost 8, with 19 bases in between. DNA for the CDR3: TGCGCCAGCAGCCAAGATAAAGGTTCTTATATGGAGGGCTACACCTTC. Translating gives CASSQDKGSYMEGYTF.

This chain uses TRBV29-1 with TRBJ2-5; maybe TRBD1 (5 bases). V lost 1 base to trimming and J lost 5 bases, with 14 bases between them. Germline CDR1 SQVTM, CDR2 ANQGSEA. This CDR3 has 14 residues. Written as DNA, the CDR3 is TGCAGCGTTGAAGCCATCGAGGACATGGAGACCCAGTACTTC. Encoded protein: CSVEAIEDMETQYF.

This clonotype was recorded many times. The chain employs TRBV12-3 or TRBV12-4 and TRBJ1-5, with D possibly TRBD1 on 5 matching bases. The CDR3 runs 14 residues. Trimming took off 2 bases at V and 1 base at J, with 6 bases between the two ends. CDR3 sequence reads: CASSLWGSNQPQHF. DNA of the CDR3: TGTGCCAGCAGTTTATGGGGGAGCAATCAGCCCCAGCATTTT.

The DNA for the CDR3 is TGCAGTGCTAGTACAGGGGCTAATGAGCAGTTCTTC. This encodes CSASTGANEQFF. This sequence joins TRBV20-1 and TRBJ2-1, with 7 bases fitting TRBD1. With V trimmed by 3 bases and J by 7 bases, 3 bases remained unmatched. The CDR3 covers 12 residues. Looked up from germline, CDR1 is DFQATT and CDR2 is SNEGSKA (reference sequence).

The gene calls are TRBV7-9 and TRBJ2-7, with D possibly called TRBD1 or TRBD2 (6 bases each). The germline CDR1 and CDR2 sequences are SEHNR and FQNEAQ (reference sequence). The CDR3 contains 14 residues. The ends were cut back, 5 bases at V and 3 bases at J, with 14 bases in the middle. CDR3 nucleotides: TGTGCCAGCAGCATACAGGGAGGTCACTACGAGCAGTACTTC. Translating it yields CASSIQGGHYEQYF.

This clonotype was recorded at least ten times. The genes are TRBV20-1 and TRBJ2-7, with TRBD2 as a possible D gene (6 bases). Germline V gene lookup returns CDR1 DFQATT and CDR2 SNEGSKA (reference sequence). The length of the CDR3 is 15 residues. V was trimmed by 6 bases and J by 5 bases, leaving 23 bases between them. The DNA for the CDR3 is TGCAGTGCCTGCGTGGTGGGGGAGGAACGGAACGAGCAGTACTTC. As protein: CSACVVGEERNEQYF.

This clonotype has more than one count but fewer than ten. V and J are TRBV28 and TRBJ2-7; TRBD1 matches at 10 bases. This CDR3 comprises 13 residues. CDR1 is MDHEN and CDR2 is SYDVKM in the germline V gene. With 4 bases clipped from V and 9 bases from J, the junction kept 6 bases outside the gene matches. Here the CDR3 DNA reads TGTGCCAGCAGTTACGGGACAGGGGATCCGCAGTACTTC. Its protein is CASSYGTGDPQYF.

This clonotype has just a few counts. The chain employs TRBV7-9 and TRBJ1-1; TRBD1 matches at 12 bases. CDR1 is SEHNR and CDR2 is FQNEAQ in the germline V gene (reference sequence). The CDR3 length is 16 residues. The V gene end was trimmed by 5 bases and the J gene end by 5 bases; junction bases not matched to a gene: 9. In nucleotides, the CDR3 is TGTGCCAGCAGCCCGGGACAGGGGGCGATGGAGACTGAAGCTTTCTTT. This encodes CASSPGQGAMETEAFF.

The rearrangement links TRBV7-2 to TRBJ2-5; D remains unclear. The CDR3 consists of 14 residues. Trimming stripped 3 bases from V and 2 bases from J, with 10 bases between. The V gene's germline CDR1 is SGHTA and CDR2 FQGNSA. CDR3 protein: CASSLSIPQETQYF. DNA for the CDR3: TGTGCCAGCAGCTTGTCTATCCCACAAGAGACCCAGTACTTC.

This chain connects TRBV12-3 or TRBV12-4 to TRBJ2-3, with TRBD2 as a possible D gene (5 bases). With 11 bases removed from V and 2 bases from J, the gap between germline ends came to 14 bases. The CDR3 extends over 13 amino acids. CDR3 residues: CASTWRVTDTQYF. CDR3 bases: TGTGCCTCCACTTGGCGGGTCACAGATACGCAGTATTTT.

This clonotype was detected many times. This chain uses TRBV6-2 or TRBV6-3 with TRBJ1-5, with D maybe TRBD1 (5 bases). The CDR3 length is 15 residues. Trimming shortened V by 6 bases and J by 2 bases, and 14 bases separated the two germline ends. Germline V gene data show CDR1 as MNHEY and CDR2 as SVGEGT. The CDR3 DNA sequence: TGTGCCAGCAGCCTGGAGGGAGGGGGCAATCAGCCCCAGCATTTT. Residues: CASSLEGGGNQPQHF.

This sequence joins TRBV20-1 and TRBJ2-7; D unresolved. CDR1 and CDR2 (germline): DFQATT, SNEGSKA (reference sequence). This CDR3 is 12 amino acids long. V lost 0 bases and J 6 bases, leaving 9 bases between the germline ends. Here the CDR3 reads CSARDGVTEQYF. The CDR3 DNA is TGCAGTGCTAGAGATGGCGTGACCGAGCAGTACTTC.

This clonotype has more than one count but fewer than ten. This sequence joins TRBV6-2 or TRBV6-3 and TRBJ2-3, with D tentatively TRBD2 (6 bases). In germline, CDR1 is MNHEY, CDR2 SVGEGT. The CDR3 runs 14 residues. V was pared by 4 bases and J by 2 bases, with 10 bases between. The CDR3 loop is CASSSGEDTDTQYF. CDR3 sequence (DNA): TGTGCCAGCAGTTCCGGGGAGGACACAGATACGCAGTATTTT.

The V gene is TRBV20-1, the J gene TRBJ1-2, with D possibly matching TRBD1 (5 bases). This CDR3 contains 14 residues. V was pared by 4 bases and J by 5 bases, with 17 bases between. Germline-derived CDR1 and CDR2 are DFQATT and SNEGSKA (reference sequence). CDR3 nucleotide sequence: TGCAGTGCTATCCCGGGGCACAGCCGATATGGCTACACCTTC. This sequence encodes CSAIPGHSRYGYTF.

This clonotype was seen repeatedly, ten times or more. V and J are TRBV6-2 or TRBV6-3 and TRBJ2-5; no firm D call. This CDR3 spans 11 amino acids. V shed 6 bases and J shed 1 base, with 3 bases lying between them. CDR1 is MNHEY and CDR2 is SVGEGT in the germline V gene. Written as DNA, the CDR3 is TGTGCCAGCAGGAGCCAAGAGACCCAGTACTTC. It translates to CASRSQETQYF.

Many counts were recorded for this clonotype. V usage is TRBV7-2 and J usage is TRBJ2-1; D is unresolved. The length of the CDR3 is 14 residues. Germline values: CDR1 SGHTA, CDR2 FQGNSA. V lost 5 bases and J lost 3, with 11 bases in between. The chain's CDR3 is CASSPRPNYNEQFF. For the CDR3, the DNA is TGTGCCAGCAGCCCGAGACCCAACTACAATGAGCAGTTCTTC.